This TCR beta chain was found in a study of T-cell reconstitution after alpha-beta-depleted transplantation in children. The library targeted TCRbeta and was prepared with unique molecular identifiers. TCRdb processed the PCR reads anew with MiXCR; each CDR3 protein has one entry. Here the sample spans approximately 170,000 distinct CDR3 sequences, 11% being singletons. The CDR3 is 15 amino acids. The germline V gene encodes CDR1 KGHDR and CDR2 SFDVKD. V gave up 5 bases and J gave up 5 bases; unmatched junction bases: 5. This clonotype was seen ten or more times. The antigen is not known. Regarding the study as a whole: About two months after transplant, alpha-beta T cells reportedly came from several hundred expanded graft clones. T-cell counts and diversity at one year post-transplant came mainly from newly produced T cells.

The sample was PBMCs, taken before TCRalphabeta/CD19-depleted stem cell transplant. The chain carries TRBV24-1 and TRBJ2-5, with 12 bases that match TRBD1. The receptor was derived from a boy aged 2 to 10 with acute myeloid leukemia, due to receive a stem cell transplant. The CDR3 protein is CATSVRGTGGETQYF. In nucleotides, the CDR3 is TGTGCCACCAGTGTCCGCGGGACAGGGGGCGAGACCCAGTACTTC.